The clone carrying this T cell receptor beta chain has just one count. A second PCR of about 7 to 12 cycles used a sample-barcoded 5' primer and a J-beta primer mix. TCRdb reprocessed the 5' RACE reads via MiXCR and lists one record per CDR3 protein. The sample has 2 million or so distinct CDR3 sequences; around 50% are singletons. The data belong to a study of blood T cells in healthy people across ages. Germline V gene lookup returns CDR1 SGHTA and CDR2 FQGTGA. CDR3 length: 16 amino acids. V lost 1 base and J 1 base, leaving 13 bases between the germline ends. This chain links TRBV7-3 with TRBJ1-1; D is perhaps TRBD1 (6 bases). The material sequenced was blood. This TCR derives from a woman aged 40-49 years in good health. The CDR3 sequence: CASSLRGGGPNTEAFF. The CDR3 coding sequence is TGTGCCAGCAGCTTAAGAGGGGGGGGACCGAACACTGAAGCTTTCTTT.